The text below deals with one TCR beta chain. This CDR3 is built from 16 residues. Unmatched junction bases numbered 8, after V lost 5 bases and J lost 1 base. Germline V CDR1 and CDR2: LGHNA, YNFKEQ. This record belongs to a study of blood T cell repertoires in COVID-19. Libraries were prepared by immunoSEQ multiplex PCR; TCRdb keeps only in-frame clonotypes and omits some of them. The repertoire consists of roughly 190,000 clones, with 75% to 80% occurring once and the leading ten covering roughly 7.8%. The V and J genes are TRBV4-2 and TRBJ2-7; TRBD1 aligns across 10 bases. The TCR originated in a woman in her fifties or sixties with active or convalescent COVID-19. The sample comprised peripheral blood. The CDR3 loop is CASSDAGTGVSYEQYF. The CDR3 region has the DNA TGTGCCAGCAGCGACGCCGGGACAGGGGTTTCCTACGAGCAGTACTTC.